The rows below give T cell receptor beta chains drawn from one sample of a study of monozygotic twins with inflammatory bowel disease. TCRdb reanalyzed the 5' RACE reads, giving one entry per CDR3 protein sequence and no DNA. The table for this sample gives more than 300,000 distinct CDR3 sequences. Source material: blood. The receptors come from a human donor with ulcerative colitis or Crohn's disease, or a healthy co-twin of an affected twin (not recorded which). Both conserved end residues are part of each CDR3. Fields, in order: V gene, J gene, CDR3 protein.

>TRBV18|TRBJ1-2
CASSPGQSIGGYTF
>TRBV12-3/TRBV12-4|TRBJ2-7
CASASGGLTRQYF
>TRBV6-5|TRBJ2-4
CASSYSQVGAKNIQYF
>TRBV29-1|TRBJ2-3
CSVEDRARLDTQYF
>TRBV29-1|TRBJ2-7
CSAAHSYEQYF
>TRBV6-1|TRBJ2-3
CASSERLPIPYF
>TRBV28|TRBJ2-5
CASTVTGIQETQYF
>TRBV20-1|TRBJ2-5
CSASSAGSLETQYF
>TRBV29-1|TRBJ2-3
CSVSTDSGITDTQYF
>TRBV29-1|TRBJ2-6
CSVEESGANVLTF
>TRBV9|TRBJ1-2
CASSVGTNYGYTF
>TRBV29-1|TRBJ2-1
CSASAGSYYNEQFF
>TRBV7-2|TRBJ1-5
CASSVKSGYDNQPQHF
>TRBV28|TRBJ2-7
CASSFRDTYYEQYF
>TRBV3-1|TRBJ2-5
CASSQWDKGKTQYF
>TRBV7-6|TRBJ1-3
CASSSSQGASGNTIYF
>TRBV12-5|TRBJ2-2
CASGLVLFGAQGSWNTGELFF
>TRBV5-1|TRBJ1-2
CASSFTGGVYGYTF
>TRBV7-2|TRBJ2-2
CASSPGDWRSYAGELFF
>TRBV3-1|TRBJ1-2
CASSRDVRYGYTF
>TRBV20-1|TRBJ2-2
CSASLLLNTGELFF
>TRBV7-2|TRBJ2-7
CGRRWGDLYEQYF
>TRBV11-2|TRBJ2-6
CASSSKGWGGQAANVLTF
>TRBV3-1|TRBJ2-5
CASSQDAGPRETQYF
>TRBV6-2/TRBV6-3|TRBJ1-6
CASSYYIELSPLHF
>TRBV7-9|TRBJ1-2
CASSLAQGRQAGYTF
>TRBV5-1|TRBJ1-1
CASSTKQQGKLRATDAFF
>TRBV7-6|TRBJ2-2
CASSPSGRTNTGELFF
>TRBV6-1|TRBJ2-2
CASSDRVVNTGELFF
>TRBV12-3/TRBV12-4|TRBJ2-2
CASGKTGVTGELFF
>TRBV19|TRBJ1-6
CASRPRDPGTLHF
>TRBV7-2|TRBJ2-7
CASSPTDLPSYEQYF
>TRBV23-1|TRBJ2-5
CASSQSIWPSEKKETQYF
>TRBV4-1|TRBJ2-1
CASSHPIGGYEQFF
>TRBV20-1|TRBJ2-4
CSARESQRNIQYF
>TRBV28|TRBJ1-1
CASSLSGKAFF
>TRBV7-3|TRBJ2-3
CASSPTARDTQYF
>TRBV18|TRBJ2-7
CASSPLQRLAFGTEQYF
>TRBV7-6|TRBJ1-4
CASSLTRQSPTNEKLFF
>TRBV6-2/TRBV6-3|TRBJ1-5
CASEQDQPQHF
>TRBV20-1|TRBJ1-3
CSAKNIQGPGNTIYF
>TRBV6-2/TRBV6-3|TRBJ2-1
CASSYNIGQHNEQFF
>TRBV2|TRBJ1-4
CASNLPGQGNEKLFF
>TRBV12-3/TRBV12-4|TRBJ2-7
CASSFGGWGLYEQYF
>TRBV6-1|TRBJ2-7
CASRAGQGPGYEQYF
>TRBV12-3/TRBV12-4|TRBJ2-1
CATALTEVANEQFF
>TRBV10-3|TRBJ2-3
CAISEPGGGTDTQYF
>TRBV12-3/TRBV12-4|TRBJ1-1
CASRPDATEAFF
>TRBV6-2/TRBV6-3|TRBJ1-6
CASSYWSGVGSPLHF
>TRBV20-1|TRBJ1-6
CSARVRVSSPLHF
>TRBV6-5|TRBJ1-5
CASSTRGNQPQHF
>TRBV7-9|TRBJ2-7
CASQYRTYEQYF
>TRBV4-3|TRBJ1-2
CASSPAPETGGSGYTF